Listed below are T cell receptor beta chains from one sample, sequenced in a study of T-cell memory formation after mild COVID-19. MiXCR, run by TCRdb on the 5' RACE reads, gives a single entry per CDR3 protein. There are about 430,000 distinct CDR3 sequences in the sample; approximately 19% occur only once, and 20% to 25% lies in the top ten. Sequencing used PBMCs or a T cell subset sorted from them (not recorded which). The receptors derive from a man younger than 30 who had mild COVID-19 (a few samples of this study predate the infection). Cell type and time point are not known. CDR3s include the opening cysteine and the closing phenylalanine or tryptophan.

V gene	J gene	CDR3 protein
TRBV20-1	TRBJ2-1	CSASLGVYEQFF
TRBV10-3	TRBJ2-2	CAISESQQGTGELFF
TRBV7-2	TRBJ2-1	CASSLVGGNEQFF
TRBV5-1	TRBJ2-1	CASSLEASYNEQFF
TRBV4-2	TRBJ2-3	CASSQEAGPTDTQYF
TRBV20-1	TRBJ1-4	CSARDRRDFGEKLFF
TRBV5-6	TRBJ2-3	CASSPWPGEFTDTQYF
TRBV4-1	TRBJ1-5	CASSQGGGGGQPQHF
TRBV15	TRBJ2-5	CATSRDIGSETQYF
TRBV6-5	TRBJ2-3	CASRGLGAASDTQYF
TRBV30	TRBJ2-3	CAWSIGGGTDTQYF
TRBV4-1	TRBJ2-5	CASSRGIQETQYF
TRBV28	TRBJ1-5	CASSLKGLNQPQHF
TRBV28	TRBJ2-7	CASSSGAEQYF
TRBV6-5	TRBJ1-6	CASSYFQGEVSPLHF
TRBV10-3	TRBJ2-3	CAISEFPRDTQYF
TRBV5-1	TRBJ2-5	CASSYAGTKGKTQYF
TRBV20-1	TRBJ2-5	CSAIWGETQYF
TRBV12-3/TRBV12-4	TRBJ1-4	CASSLGQLEKLFF
TRBV5-1	TRBJ2-1	CASSLTPRNAANEQFF
TRBV6-6	TRBJ2-5	CASSPPATGRETQYF
TRBV10-2	TRBJ2-6	CASSINLGANVLTF
TRBV6-5	TRBJ2-3	CASSYGQGQGTDTKYF
TRBV7-9	TRBJ2-5	CASSSGAEGVETQYF
TRBV6-2/TRBV6-3	TRBJ2-2	CASTPDRDGTGELFF
TRBV7-9	TRBJ2-1	CASSPLENEQFF
TRBV7-2	TRBJ1-2	CASSLYRDGYTF
TRBV20-1	TRBJ2-1	CSAPQGYNEQFF
TRBV5-1	TRBJ2-3	CASSFSQGGDTQYF
TRBV27	TRBJ1-6	CASQWRSSYNSPLHF
TRBV5-1	TRBJ2-1	CASTSQGNEQFF
TRBV7-8	TRBJ2-5	CASSFRRGLYQETQYF
TRBV5-1	TRBJ2-1	CASSLGGTTYNEQFF
TRBV12-3/TRBV12-4	TRBJ1-1	CATTQGGRNTEAFF
TRBV7-9	TRBJ2-2	CASSYGTANTGELFF
TRBV18	TRBJ2-1	CASSPPAGTAYNEQFF